This T cell receptor beta chain was recovered during a study of CD4 and CD8 cells across lung adenocarcinoma regions. Germline CDR1 and CDR2: GTSNPN and SVGIG (reference sequence). The CDR3 contains 17 residues. The germline V and J ends were trimmed by 1 base and 13 bases, with 29 bases remaining between them. A single record per CDR3 protein comes from TCRdb applying MiXCR to the PCR reads. The table lists about 25,000 distinct CDR3 sequences, 50% of them singletons, with around 50% in the top ten. Localized lung adenocarcinoma, a non-small cell lung cancer, affected the donors. This TCR derives from a male donor with lung adenocarcinoma. The CD4 and CD8 labels of this study may be unreliable. The chain links TRBV30 to TRBJ2-4; D not resolved. The sequenced material came from CD8+ T cells from the center of a lung tumor. The DNA of the CDR3 is TGTGCCTGGAGTGCACCCCGATCAGACATGGCCCAAAACACCCAGTACTTC. This translates into CAWSAPRSDMAQNTQYF.